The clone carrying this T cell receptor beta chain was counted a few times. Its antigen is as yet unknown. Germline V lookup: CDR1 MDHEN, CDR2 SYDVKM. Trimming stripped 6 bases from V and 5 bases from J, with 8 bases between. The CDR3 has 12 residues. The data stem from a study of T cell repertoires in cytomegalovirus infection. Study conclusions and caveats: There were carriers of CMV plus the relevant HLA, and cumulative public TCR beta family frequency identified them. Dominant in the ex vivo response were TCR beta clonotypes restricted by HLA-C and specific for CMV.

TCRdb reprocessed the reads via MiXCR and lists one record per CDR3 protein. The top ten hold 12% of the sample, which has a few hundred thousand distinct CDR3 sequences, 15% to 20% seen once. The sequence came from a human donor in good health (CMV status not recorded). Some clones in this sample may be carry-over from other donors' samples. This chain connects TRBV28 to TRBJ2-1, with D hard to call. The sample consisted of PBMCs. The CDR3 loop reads CASSPLNNEQFF. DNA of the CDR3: TGTGCCAGCAGCCCCCTTAACAATGAGCAGTTCTTC.